This T cell receptor (beta chain) was obtained from a study of T cell responses to AZD1222 COVID-19 vaccine. Notes on the study in general: Nearly half of spike-specific TCRs reportedly go after variant regions that carry no mutations.

Libraries were prepared by immunoSEQ multiplex PCR; TCRdb keeps only in-frame clonotypes and omits some of them. The sample includes over 100,000 clones, roughly 84% of them seen just once. On this clone itself: Its antigen is still unknown.

CDR3 length: 16 amino acids. Looked up from germline, CDR1 is SNHLY and CDR2 is FYNNEI. Unmatched junction bases numbered 7, after V lost 4 bases and J lost 4 bases. This chain joins TRBV2 and TRBJ2-1; TRBD2 matches 10 bases. Sequencing was performed on peripheral blood, taken on day 0 of AZD1222 vaccination. The sequence was obtained from an adult in good health. The CDR3 protein is CASSVAGTSAYNEQFF. In DNA form, the CDR3 reads TGTGCCAGCAGTGTAGCCGGGACTAGCGCTTACAATGAGCAGTTCTTC.